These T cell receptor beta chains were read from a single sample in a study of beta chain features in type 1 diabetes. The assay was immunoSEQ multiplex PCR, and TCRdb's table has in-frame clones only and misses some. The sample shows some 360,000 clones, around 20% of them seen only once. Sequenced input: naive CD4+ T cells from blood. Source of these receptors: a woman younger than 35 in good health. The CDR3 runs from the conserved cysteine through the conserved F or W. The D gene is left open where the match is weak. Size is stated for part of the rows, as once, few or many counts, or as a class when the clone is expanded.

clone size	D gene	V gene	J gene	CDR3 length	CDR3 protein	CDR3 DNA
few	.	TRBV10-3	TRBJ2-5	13	CAIRSTIQETQYF	TGTGCCATACGCTCGACTATCCAAGAGACCCAGTACTTC
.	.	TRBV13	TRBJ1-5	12	CASSRGNQPQHF	TGTGCCAGCAGTCGAGGGAATCAGCCCCAGCATTTT
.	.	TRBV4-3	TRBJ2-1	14	CASSQDLPSHHKFF	TGCGCCAGCAGCCAAGATCTACCGTCCCACCATAAGTTCTTC
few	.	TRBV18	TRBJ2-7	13	CASSRLTGYEQYF	TGTGCCAGCTCAAGACTTACAGGGTACGAGCAGTACTTC
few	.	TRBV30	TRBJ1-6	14	CAWSWRGYNSPLHF	TGTGCCTGGAGCTGGAGGGGCTATAATTCACCCCTCCACTTT
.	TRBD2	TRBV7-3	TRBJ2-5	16	CASSAGKAGGRETQYF	TGTGCCAGCAGCGCCGGGAAGGCGGGGGGGCGAGAGACCCAGTACTTC
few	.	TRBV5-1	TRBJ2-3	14	CASSFSDMTDTQYF	TGCGCCAGCAGCTTCTCCGACATGACAGATACGCAGTATTTT
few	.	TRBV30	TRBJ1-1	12	CAFLNGFTEAFF	TGTGCCTTCCTTAACGGGTTCACTGAAGCTTTCTTT
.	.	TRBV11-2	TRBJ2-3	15	CASSLDGQGWDTQYF	TGTGCCAGCAGCTTAGATGGGCAGGGATGGGATACGCAGTATTTT
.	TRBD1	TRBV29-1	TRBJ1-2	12	CSVGTGLYGYTF	TGCAGCGTGGGGACAGGGCTCTATGGCTACACCTTC
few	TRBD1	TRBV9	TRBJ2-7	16	CASSDKTGSNSYEQYF	TGTGCCAGCAGCGACAAGACAGGGAGTAACTCCTACGAGCAGTACTTC
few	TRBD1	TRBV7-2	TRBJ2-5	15	CASSLSTGRSETQYF	TGTGCCAGCAGTCTCTCGACAGGGCGTAGTGAGACCCAGTACTTC
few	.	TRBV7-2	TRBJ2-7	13	CASSLGWRGPKHF	TGTGCCAGCAGCTTAGGTTGGAGGGGTCCCAAACATTTC
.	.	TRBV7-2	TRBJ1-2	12	CASSLSGSGYTF	TGTGCCAGCAGCTTATCCGGGTCCGGCTACACCTTC
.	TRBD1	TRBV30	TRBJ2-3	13	CAWGWTGKDTQYF	TGTGCCTGGGGGTGGACAGGGAAAGATACGCAGTATTTT
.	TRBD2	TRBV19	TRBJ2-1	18	CASSTTSGMDIAYNEQFF	TGTGCCAGTAGTACGACTAGCGGGATGGATATTGCTTACAATGAGCAGTTCTTC
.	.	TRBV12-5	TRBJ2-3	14	CASGTQAATDTQYF	TGTGCTAGTGGCACGCAAGCGGCAACAGATACGCAGTATTTT
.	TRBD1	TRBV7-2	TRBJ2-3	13	CASMGQPTDTQYF	TGTGCCAGCATGGGACAGCCCACAGATACGCAGTATTTT
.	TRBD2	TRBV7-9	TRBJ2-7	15	CASSFQAGGSYEQYF	TGTGCCAGCAGCTTTCAAGCGGGAGGGTCCTACGAGCAGTACTTC
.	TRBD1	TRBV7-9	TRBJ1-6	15	CASSPTGTGNSPLHF	TGTGCCAGCAGCCCGACCGGGACAGGGAACTCACCCCTCCACTTT
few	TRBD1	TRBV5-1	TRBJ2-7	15	CASSYRTGVTYEQYF	TGCGCCAGCAGCTACCGGACAGGGGTAACCTACGAGCAGTACTTC
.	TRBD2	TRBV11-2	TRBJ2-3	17	CASSQGRRLAGQDTQYF	TGTGCCAGCAGCCAGGGGCGAAGACTAGCGGGACAAGATACGCAGTATTTT
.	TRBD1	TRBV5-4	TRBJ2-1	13	CASSVTGGFGQFF	TGTGCCAGCAGCGTAACAGGGGGATTTGGGCAGTTCTTC
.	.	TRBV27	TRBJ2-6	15	CASSPTGSGANVLTF	TGTGCCAGCAGTCCCACAGGCTCTGGGGCCAACGTCCTGACTTTC
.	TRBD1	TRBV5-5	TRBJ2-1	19	CASSFVGWSGQGAGNEQFF	TGTGCCAGCAGCTTTGTTGGGTGGAGTGGGCAGGGGGCCGGAAATGAGCAGTTCTTC
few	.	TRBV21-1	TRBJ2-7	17	CASSKALSSGNVLEQYF	TGTGCCAGCAGCAAAGCGCTTTCGAGCGGGAATGTTCTCGAGCAGTACTTC
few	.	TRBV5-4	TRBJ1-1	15	CASSRRQWTNTEAFF	TGTGCCAGCAGCCGAAGACAGTGGACGAACACTGAAGCTTTCTTT
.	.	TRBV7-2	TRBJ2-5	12	CASSSSPPTQYF	TGTGCCAGCAGTTCAAGCCCTCCAACCCAGTACTTC
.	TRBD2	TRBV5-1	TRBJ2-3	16	CASSPGLAGHTDTQYF	TGCGCCAGCAGCCCGGGACTAGCGGGCCACACAGATACGCAGTATTTT
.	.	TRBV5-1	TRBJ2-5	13	CASTSSPQETQYF	TGCGCCAGCACCTCGAGTCCACAGGAGACCCAGTACTTC